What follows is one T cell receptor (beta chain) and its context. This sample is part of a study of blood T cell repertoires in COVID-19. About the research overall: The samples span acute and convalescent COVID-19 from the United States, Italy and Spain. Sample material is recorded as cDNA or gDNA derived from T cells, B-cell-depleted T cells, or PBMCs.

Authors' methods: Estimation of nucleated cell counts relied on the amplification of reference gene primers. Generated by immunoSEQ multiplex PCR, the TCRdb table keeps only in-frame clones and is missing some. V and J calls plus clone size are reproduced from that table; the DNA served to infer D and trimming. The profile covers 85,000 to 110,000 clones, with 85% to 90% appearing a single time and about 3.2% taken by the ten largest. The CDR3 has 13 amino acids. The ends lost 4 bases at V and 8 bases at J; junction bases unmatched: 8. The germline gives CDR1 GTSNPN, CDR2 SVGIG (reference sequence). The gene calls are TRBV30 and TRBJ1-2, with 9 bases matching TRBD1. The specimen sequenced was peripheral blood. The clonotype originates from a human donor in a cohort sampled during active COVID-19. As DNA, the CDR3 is TGTGCCTGGAATCGACAGGGGGTGCGCGGCTACACCTTC. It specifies CAWNRQGVRGYTF.